These 32 T cell receptor beta chains were all obtained from the same sample, sequenced in a study of blood T cell repertoires in COVID-19 (dated by TCRdb to 2018 to 2021). Library creation used the immunoSEQ multiplex PCR assay. TCRdb limited this immuneACCESS table to in-frame rearrangements with V and J called. A share of clones is missing; checked studies link under half to unresolved V genes, and the rest is unexplained. The sample contains 150,000 to 200,000 clones, around nine tenths of them found a single time. 6.7% of the sample belongs to the ten largest clones. The sequenced sample consisted of peripheral blood. The receptors shown here come from a man aged 40-55 years with acute or convalescent COVID-19.

The V gene is TRBV2, the J gene TRBJ2-1; 8 bases fit TRBD1. Germline V gene data show CDR1 as SNHLY and CDR2 as FYNNEI. The CDR3 has 14 amino acids. Trimming removed 9 bases from V and 10 bases from J; junction bases left unmatched: 14. The CDR3 here is CASSPGTGTMEQFF. The DNA for the CDR3 is TGTGCCAGTTCTCCTGGGACAGGTACAATGGAGCAGTTCTTC.

CDR3 residues: CASSLSGFEKLFF. CDR3 in DNA: TGTGCCAGCAGCTTATCGGGGTTCGAAAAACTGTTTTTT. The rearrangement uses TRBV7-9 and TRBJ1-4, with D hard to call. V was clipped by 2 bases and J by 8 bases, with 9 bases between them. The CDR3 is 13 amino acids. The germline V gene has CDR1 SEHNR and CDR2 FQNEAQ (reference sequence).

The chain links TRBV6-5 to TRBJ2-7, with 8 bases aligning to TRBD1. CDR1 is MNHEY and CDR2 is SVGAGI in the germline V gene. V lost 6 bases to trimming and J lost 2 bases; unmatched junction nucleotides: 9. The CDR3 covers 15 residues. This CDR3 reads CASSPDRGAPYEQYF. DNA for the CDR3: TGTGCCAGCAGCCCAGACAGGGGTGCCCCCTACGAGCAGTACTTC.

The rearrangement links TRBV4-3 to TRBJ2-2, with 10 positions matching TRBD2. This CDR3 region has 17 residues. After removal of 3 bases from V and 0 bases from J, the junction contained 4 bases not matched to a gene. Germline CDR1 and CDR2: LGHNA and YSLEER. The CDR3 DNA reads TGCGCCAGCAGCCACGGGGGACTAGCGTCGAACACCGGGGAGCTGTTTTTT. This encodes CASSHGGLASNTGELFF.

This chain connects TRBV7-9 to TRBJ1-2; 7 nucleotides match TRBD1. The CDR3 is made up of 13 amino acids. Trimming took 5 bases from V and 4 from J; bases not matched to a gene: 4. Germline V gene sequence: CDR1 SEHNR, CDR2 FQNEAQ (reference sequence). The CDR3 sequence: CASSATGVYGYTF. In nucleotides, the CDR3 is TGTGCCAGCAGCGCAACAGGGGTCTATGGCTACACCTTC.

The chain combines TRBV25-1 with TRBJ1-6; the D gene is possibly TRBD1 (6 bases). With 8 bases removed from V and 7 bases from J, the gap between germline ends came to 18 bases. This CDR3 spans 15 amino acids. Per the germline V gene, CDR1 is MGHDK and CDR2 is SYGVNS. CDR3 DNA sequence: TGTGCCAGCTCAAACACAGGGTTCGGGAATTCACCCCTCCACTTT. Its protein product is CASSNTGFGNSPLHF.

This clone was seen just once. The chain has TRBV19 and TRBJ2-2; weak D call: TRBD2 (5 bases). This CDR3 is built from 12 residues. V was pared by 7 bases and J by 4 bases, with 7 bases between. Germline CDR1 and CDR2: LNHDA and SQIVND (reference sequence). CDR3 sequence reads: CASTSGTGELFF. The CDR3 DNA sequence: TGTGCCAGTACGAGCGGCACCGGGGAGCTGTTTTTT.

CDR3 nucleotide sequence: TGTGCCAGCAGCGTGGGGGTTAGCGGGGGATCCTACAATGAGCAGTTCTTC. It encodes CASSVGVSGGSYNEQFF. The chain carries TRBV27 and TRBJ2-1; 9 positions agree with TRBD2. The CDR3 has 17 residues. Trimming cost V 6 bases and J 1 base; bases outside gene matches: 10. CDR1 and CDR2 from the germline V gene are MNHEY and SMNVEV (reference sequence).

This chain joins TRBV5-1 and TRBJ2-5, with 8 nucleotides matching TRBD2. This CDR3 region has 15 residues. Germline-derived CDR1 and CDR2 are SGHRS and YFSETQ. V dropped 3 bases and J dropped 5; count of bases not matched to a gene: 9. CDR3 nucleotide sequence: TGCGCCAGCAGCTACGGACTAGCTCGGGGGGAGACCCAGTACTTC. Protein product: CASSYGLARGETQYF. Together with reference TRBV5-1 and TRBJ2-5, the CDR3 gives the full variable domain: KAGVTQTPRYLIKTRGQQVTLSCSPISGHRSVSWYQQTPGQGLQFLFEYFSETQRNKGNFPGRFSGRQFSNSRSEMNVSTLELGDSALYLCASSYGLARGETQYFGPGTRLLVL.

V usage is TRBV29-1 and J usage is TRBJ2-4; a possible D gene is TRBD2 (5 bases). V was cut by 4 bases and J by 0 bases, with 10 bases left in between. The CDR3 extends over 14 amino acids. CDR1 is SQVTM, CDR2 ANQGSEA, per germline. The CDR3 here is CSVVSRGAKNIQYF. The CDR3 nucleotides are TGCAGCGTTGTGAGTCGGGGAGCCAAAAACATTCAGTACTTC.

The chain carries TRBV28 and TRBJ1-1; D call uncertain. Trimming took off 4 bases at V and 4 bases at J, with 22 bases between the two ends. Germline lookup yields CDR1 MDHEN and CDR2 SYDVKM. The CDR3 spans 17 residues. CDR3: CASSSPTWYQTSTEAFF. The CDR3 bases are TGTGCCAGCAGTTCACCCACGTGGTATCAAACGAGCACTGAAGCTTTCTTT.

This chain uses TRBV7-9 with TRBJ1-1, with D tentatively TRBD1 (5 bases). Germline V lookup: CDR1 SEHNR, CDR2 FQNEAQ (reference sequence). The CDR3 is made up of 15 amino acids. V lost 4 bases and J lost 1, with 13 bases in between. The CDR3 region has the DNA TGTGCCAGCAGCTCCACAGGACAAAAGAACACTGAAGCTTTCTTT. It encodes CASSSTGQKNTEAFF.

This chain connects TRBV10-3 to TRBJ2-3; 10 bases are a match to TRBD2. The germline V gene has CDR1 ENHRY and CDR2 SYGVKD. The CDR3 is made up of 12 amino acids. V trimming: 11 bases; J trimming: 7 bases; junction bases outside the gene matches: 6. The CDR3 DNA follows: TGTGCCGCCTGGACTAGCGGATATACGCAGTATTTT. Its translation: CAAWTSGYTQYF.

This clone was found once. V is TRBV5-1 and J is TRBJ1-3; TRBD1 might be the D (6 bases). Germline V gene sequence: CDR1 SGHRS, CDR2 YFSETQ. Trimming removed 5 bases at V and 1 base at J, with 16 bases between. The length of the CDR3 is 16 residues. The CDR3 sequence: CASRPDPTGSGNTIYF. The CDR3 nucleotides are TGCGCCAGCAGACCCGACCCCACAGGGTCTGGAAACACCATATATTTT.

This chain joins TRBV11-3 and TRBJ2-1; D might be TRBD2 (6 bases). CDR1 and CDR2 (germline): SGHNT, YENEEA. V was shortened by 5 bases and J by 3 bases, with 17 bases between the two germline ends. The length of the CDR3 is 16 residues. The CDR3 region is CASSLEGTRDYNEQFF. The CDR3 coding sequence is TGTGCCAGCAGCCTCGAAGGGACTCGTGACTACAATGAGCAGTTCTTC. Together with reference TRBV11-3 and TRBJ2-1, the CDR3 gives the full variable domain: EAGVVQSPRYKIIEKKQPVAFWCNPISGHNTLYWYLQNLGQGPELLIRYENEEAVDDSQLPKDRFSAERLKGVDSTLKIQPAELGDSAVYLCASSLEGTRDYNEQFFGPGTRLTVL.

This clone has just one count. The CDR3: CAISGGDYNEQFF. The DNA for the CDR3 is TGTGCCATCTCCGGGGGGGATTACAATGAGCAGTTCTTC. This chain uses TRBV10-3 with TRBJ2-1; 8 bases match TRBD2. Germline V gene lookup returns CDR1 ENHRY and CDR2 SYGVKD. The CDR3 has 13 amino acids. V gave up 8 bases and J gave up 4 bases; unmatched junction bases: 4.

V gene TRBV30 combines with J gene TRBJ1-2; TRBD1 matches 12 bases. Germline V lookup: CDR1 GTSNPN, CDR2 SVGIG (reference sequence). The CDR3 is made up of 14 amino acids. V lost 5 bases to trimming and J lost 2 bases; unmatched junction nucleotides: 3. The CDR3 DNA sequence: TGTGCCTGGGCCGGGACAGGGGGCAACTATGGCTACACCTTC. Protein: CAWAGTGGNYGYTF. The full variable domain, in which reference TRBV30 and TRBJ1-2 provide the parts outside the CDR3, is SQTIHQWPATLVQPVGSPLSLECTVEGTSNPNLYWYRQAAGRGLQLLFYSVGIGQISSEVPQNLSASRPQDRQFILSSKKLLLSDSGFYLCAWAGTGGNYGYTFGSGTRLTVV.

The chain is built from TRBV15 and TRBJ2-1, with 11 bases lining up with TRBD2. CDR3 length equals 15 residues. Germline-derived CDR1 and CDR2 are LNHNV and YYDKDF (reference sequence). After removal of 6 bases from V and 4 bases from J, the junction contained 5 bases not matched to a gene. This CDR3 reads CATSLAGGRYNEQFF. The CDR3 region has the DNA TGTGCCACCAGTTTAGCGGGGGGGAGGTACAATGAGCAGTTCTTC. Full variable domain (remainder filled in from reference TRBV15 and TRBJ2-1): DAMVIQNPRYQVTQFGKPVTLSCSQTLNHNVMYWYQQKSSQAPKLLFHYYDKDFNNEADTPDNFQSRRPNTSFCFLDIRSPGLGDTAMYLCATSLAGGRYNEQFFGPGTRLTVL.

The J gene is TRBJ2-7, the V gene TRBV2, with D possibly matching TRBD2 (6 bases). This CDR3 contains 14 residues. The V gene lost 6 bases and the J gene lost 2 bases, with 14 bases spanning the gap. Germline assignment: CDR1 SNHLY and CDR2 FYNNEI. CDR3 sequence reads: CASRVGSHTYEQYF. CDR3 nucleotides: TGTGCCAGCAGGGTCGGGAGCCACACCTACGAGCAGTACTTC.

This chain connects TRBV6-1 to TRBJ1-5; possibly TRBD1 for D (6 bases). This CDR3 contains 15 residues. Germline CDR1 and CDR2: MNHNS and SASEGT. V was cut by 0 bases and J by 8 bases, with 14 bases left in between. CDR3 coding DNA: TGTGCCAGCAGTGAAGCAGGGGGATCCTGGGAGCCCCAGCATTTT. Amino acids: CASSEAGGSWEPQHF.

Turning to this clone: This same CDR3 is encoded by further DNA sequences in the sample. V is TRBV27 and J is TRBJ1-2; TRBD1 agrees at 7 bases. The V segment lost 5 bases and the J segment 0 bases; nucleotides outside the gene matches: 3. The V gene's germline CDR1 is MNHEY and CDR2 SMNVEV (reference sequence). The CDR3 runs to 14 residues. CDR3 amino acids: CASSSRGTNYGYTF. In DNA form, the CDR3 reads TGTGCCAGCAGTAGCAGGGGGACTAACTATGGCTACACCTTC.

V gene TRBV5-1 combines with J gene TRBJ2-3; TRBD1 aligns across 11 bases. This CDR3 region has 16 residues. Germline-derived CDR1 and CDR2 are SGHRS and YFSETQ. The junction had 12 bases not matched to a gene; V was cut back by 4 bases and J by 8 bases. CDR3 sequence reads: CASSPEGQGVSATQYF. DNA for the CDR3: TGCGCCAGCAGCCCGGAGGGACAGGGGGTTTCTGCTACGCAGTATTTT. Full variable domain (outside the CDR3, taken from reference TRBV5-1 and TRBJ2-3): KAGVTQTPRYLIKTRGQQVTLSCSPISGHRSVSWYQQTPGQGLQFLFEYFSETQRNKGNFPGRFSGRQFSNSRSEMNVSTLELGDSALYLCASSPEGQGVSATQYFGPGTRLTVL.

V usage is TRBV10-2 and J usage is TRBJ2-1; 12 bases agree with TRBD2. CDR1 and CDR2 from the germline V gene are WSHSY and SAAADI. This CDR3 comprises 15 residues. V lost 6 bases to trimming and J lost 5 bases; unmatched junction nucleotides: 5. In nucleotides, the CDR3 is TGCGCCAGCAGGGAGACTAGCGGGGGCAACAATGAGCAGTTCTTC. Translated, it gives CASRETSGGNNEQFF.

Remarks on this clone: Other DNA sequences in the sample encode the same CDR3. V and J are TRBV29-1 and TRBJ1-1; 8 bases line up with TRBD1. The CDR3 loop spans 13 amino acids. V lost 3 bases and J lost 1; bases outside the gene matches: 1. CDR1 SQVTM and CDR2 ANQGSEA come from the germline V gene. Here the CDR3 reads CSVEGTGNTEAFF. In DNA form, the CDR3 reads TGCAGCGTTGAGGGGACAGGGAACACTGAAGCTTTCTTT.

The chain couples TRBV7-9 to TRBJ2-7; D ambiguous. The germline CDR1 and CDR2 sequences are SEHNR and FQNEAQ (reference sequence). Trimming removed 2 bases at V and 3 bases at J, with 8 bases between. The CDR3 sequence is 13 residues long. The CDR3 bases are TGTGCCAGCAGCTTATCAGAAAACTACGAGCAGTACTTC. It translates to CASSLSENYEQYF. The whole variable domain, remainder taken from reference TRBV7-9 and TRBJ2-7, is DTGVSQNPRHKITKRGQNVTFRCDPISEHNRLYWYRQTLGQGPEFLTYFQNEAQLEKSRLLSDRFSAERPKGSFSTLEIQRTEQGDSAMYLCASSLSENYEQYFGPGTRLTVT.

CDR3 amino acids: CASSFEGELFF. The CDR3 coding sequence is TGTGCCAGCAGTTTTGAGGGTGAGCTGTTTTTT. This rearrangement joins TRBV12-3 or TRBV12-4 to TRBJ2-2; D might be TRBD2 (5 bases). With 3 bases removed from V and 11 bases from J, the gap between germline ends came to 7 bases. The CDR3 contains 11 residues.

V is TRBV4-3 and J is TRBJ2-1; D is perhaps TRBD1 (6 bases). The CDR3 length is 17 residues. Germline V CDR1 and CDR2: LGHNA, YSLEER. V was shortened by 0 bases and J by 9 bases, with 21 bases between the two germline ends. This CDR3 is CASSQDHHRVLVGEQFF. Written as DNA, the CDR3 is TGCGCCAGCAGCCAAGATCACCACAGGGTCTTGGTCGGTGAGCAGTTCTTC.

This rearrangement joins TRBV29-1 to TRBJ1-1; a weak D match, TRBD1 (6 bases). Germline-derived CDR1 and CDR2 are SQVTM and ANQGSEA. There are 13 residues in the CDR3. V gave up 7 bases and J gave up 1 base, with 13 bases separating them. The CDR3: CSAGQPTNTEAFF. The CDR3 coding sequence is TGCAGCGCTGGACAGCCGACGAACACTGAAGCTTTCTTT.

As concerns this clone: A much larger clone is a single base away; this may be a read error. The chain recombines TRBV5-6 with TRBJ1-2; the D gene is possibly TRBD1 (5 bases). The CDR3 is 13 residues long. Germline V gene sequence: CDR1 SGHDT, CDR2 YYEEEE. Trimming stripped 0 bases from V and 2 bases from J, with 5 bases between. This chain's CDR3 is CASSLGQNYGYTF. The CDR3 DNA is TGTGCCAGCAGCTTGGGACAGAACTATGGCTACACCTTC.

J is TRBJ1-3 and V is TRBV18, with 7 bases fitting TRBD1. This CDR3 has 14 residues. Germline assignment: CDR1 KGHSH and CDR2 LQKENI. V lost 3 bases to trimming and J lost 4 bases; unmatched junction nucleotides: 3. The CDR3: CASSPPGQGNTIYF. The CDR3 DNA is TGTGCCAGCTCACCTCCGGGACAGGGAAACACCATATATTTT.

The chain recombines TRBV6-2 or TRBV6-3 with TRBJ2-1, with 9 bases that match TRBD2. V lost 0 bases, J lost 10 bases, and 7 bases stayed unmatched. CDR1 MNHEY and CDR2 SVGEGT come from the germline V gene. The CDR3 totals 15 residues. This chain's CDR3 is CASSYSGSGGREQFF. The DNA for the CDR3 is TGTGCCAGCAGTTACTCAGGTAGCGGGGGCAGGGAGCAGTTCTTC.

CDR3 coding DNA: TGTGCCAGCAGCTTAGCGTGGCAGGGCTACGAGCAGTACTTC. Its translation: CASSLAWQGYEQYF. The chain couples TRBV11-1 to TRBJ2-7; D is possibly TRBD1 (5 bases). Per germline, CDR1 SGHAT and CDR2 FQDESV (reference sequence). The CDR3 loop spans 14 amino acids. Trimming took off 0 bases at V and 3 bases at J, with 9 bases between the two ends.